These 10 T cell receptor beta chains came from one sample sequenced in a study of blood T cell repertoires in COVID-19. Sequenced by immunoSEQ multiplex PCR; TCRdb stores in-frame clones only, minus some. The table has about 310,000 clones, 90% seen once. Sequencing was performed on peripheral blood. The origin of the receptors is a woman aged 25 to 39 with COVID-19, enrolled during active disease.

The rearrangement uses TRBV5-8 and TRBJ1-5; 8 positions match TRBD1. Germline V gene lookup returns CDR1 SGHTS and CDR2 YDEGEE. Unmatched junction bases numbered 6, after V lost 4 bases and J lost 6 bases. The length of the CDR3 is 14 residues. CDR3 protein: CASSTRQGTQPQHF. CDR3 bases: TGTGCCAGCAGCACTCGACAGGGGACTCAGCCCCAGCATTTT.

There are a few counts of this clone. The rearrangement joins TRBV18 to TRBJ2-7, with 11 bases lining up with TRBD2. This CDR3 has 15 amino acids. Looked up from germline, CDR1 is KGHSH and CDR2 is LQKENI. V gave up 3 bases and J gave up 1 base; unmatched junction bases: 2. The CDR3 reads CASSPGLADSYEQYF. The DNA of the CDR3 is TGTGCCAGCTCACCGGGACTAGCGGATTCCTACGAGCAGTACTTC.

The J gene is TRBJ2-7, the V gene TRBV5-1; 10 bases line up with TRBD1. Germline V gives CDR1 SGHRS, CDR2 YFSETQ. The CDR3 extends over 14 amino acids. J lost 2 bases, V lost 3 bases, and 2 bases had no gene match. As DNA, the CDR3 is TGCGCCAGCAGCTCCGGGACAGGGGCCTACGAGCAGTACTTC. As protein: CASSSGTGAYEQYF.

Regarding this clone: Distinct nucleotide sequences in the sample also encode this CDR3. The J gene is TRBJ1-2, the V gene TRBV28; tentative D call: TRBD1 (5 bases). Germline V gene data show CDR1 as MDHEN and CDR2 as SYDVKM. This CDR3 comprises 12 residues. Trimming left V 6 bases short and J 4 bases short, with 9 bases between. CDR3 nucleotide sequence: TGTGCCAGCAGAGGGGTGGGCTATGGCTACACCTTC. Translation: CASRGVGYGYTF.

The chain couples TRBV15 to TRBJ2-3; TRBD2 matches at 7 bases. The CDR3 has 15 residues. V was clipped by 0 bases and J by 4 bases; unmatched bases: 4. CDR1 LNHNV and CDR2 YYDKDF come from the germline V gene (reference sequence). The CDR3 DNA sequence: TGTGCCACCAGCAGAGATACTAGCGAGGCAGATACGCAGTATTTT. Its translation is CATSRDTSEADTQYF.

This rearrangement joins TRBV10-3 to TRBJ1-6; the D gene is possibly TRBD1 (5 bases). CDR3 length: 15 amino acids. Germline V gene data show CDR1 as ENHRY and CDR2 as SYGVKD. The V end was cut by 6 bases, the J end by 10 bases, with 19 bases between. CDR3 bases: TGTGCCATCAGGGGTGGGGCCGGCGGGGAGTCACCCCTCCACTTT. Protein product: CAIRGGAGGESPLHF.

The chain is built from TRBV12-3 or TRBV12-4 and TRBJ2-5; D uncertain. Trimming pared 3 bases from V and 3 bases from J, leaving 8 bases between. The CDR3 runs 13 residues. The CDR3 region is CASSFGAEETQYF. The CDR3 DNA reads as TGTGCCAGCAGTTTCGGCGCGGAAGAGACCCAGTACTTC.

The chain links TRBV7-8 to TRBJ1-5; 7 nucleotides agree with TRBD1. CDR3 length equals 14 residues. The trim removed 0 bases at V and 9 bases at J, leaving 5 bases unmatched. Germline-derived CDR1 and CDR2 are SGHVS and FQNEAQ. CDR3 in DNA: TGTGCCAGCAGCTTAGCCCAACAGGGGACGCCCCAGCATTTT. This gives the protein CASSLAQQGTPQHF.

This clone occurred a few times. This chain links TRBV16 with TRBJ2-3; 12 bases fit TRBD2. The trim removed 0 bases at V and 6 bases at J, leaving 10 bases unmatched. Looked up from germline, CDR1 is KGHSY and CDR2 is FQNENV. The CDR3 covers 18 residues. DNA for the CDR3: TGTGCCAGCAGCCAATCGAGCCTAGCGGGAGGGCCCGAGGATACGCAGTATTTT. Its protein product is CASSQSSLAGGPEDTQYF.

This sequence joins TRBV15 and TRBJ2-2; a weak D match, TRBD2 (5 bases). This CDR3 has 15 residues. The germline V gene encodes CDR1 LNHNV and CDR2 YYDKDF (reference sequence). V gave up 3 bases and J gave up 3 bases, with 11 bases separating them. The CDR3 is CATSSNFGDTGELFF. In DNA form, the CDR3 reads TGTGCCACCAGCAGCAATTTCGGGGACACCGGGGAGCTGTTTTTT. The variable domain in full, completed from reference TRBV15 and TRBJ2-2, reads DAMVIQNPRYQVTQFGKPVTLSCSQTLNHNVMYWYQQKSSQAPKLLFHYYDKDFNNEADTPDNFQSRRPNTSFCFLDIRSPGLGDTAMYLCATSSNFGDTGELFFGEGSRLTVL.